A selection of T cell receptor beta chains follows, all from one sample in a study of cytomegalovirus exposure and HLA in healthy donors. Sequencing used immunoSEQ multiplex PCR; TCRdb keeps in-frame clones, though not all of them. The profile shows 150,000 to 200,000 clones, just under 90% of them singletons. The sample was PBMCs. These receptors were taken from a man aged 18-30 years in good health and CMV-seropositive. The CDR3 runs from the conserved cysteine through the conserved F or W. A D gene is named only where the DNA matches it firmly. Some rows mark clone size as missing; the rest say once, few, many or name a class of expanded clone.

j_gene,abundance,d_gene,v_gene,CDR3nt,CDR3aa
TRBJ2-7,-,-,TRBV2,TGTGCCAGCAGTCTCTCGTCTAGCGCCTATTCCTACGAGCAGTACTTC,CASSLSSSAYSYEQYF
TRBJ2-7,-,TRBD1,TRBV19,TGTGCCAGTAGTACCACAGGGGGCTACGAGCAGTACTTC,CASSTTGGYEQYF
TRBJ1-5,-,-,TRBV18,TGTGCCAGCTCACCAGCGGGGTTTGACAATCAGCCCCAGCATTTT,CASSPAGFDNQPQHF
TRBJ2-3,-,TRBD2,TRBV6-1,TGTGCCAGCAGTGAACTAGCGGGAAGGACAGATACGCAGTATTTT,CASSELAGRTDTQYF
TRBJ2-2,-,-,TRBV7-3,TGTGCCAGCAGCTTAGCTAGCCGAGCGAACACCGGGGAGCTGTTTTTT,CASSLASRANTGELFF
TRBJ2-5,-,-,TRBV7-9,TGTGCCAGCAGCTTTACAGGGCTTCCCCAAGAGACCCAGTACTTC,CASSFTGLPQETQYF
TRBJ2-2,-,-,TRBV28,TGTGCCAGCAGCCCCCAGGGAAGAACCGGGGAGCTGTTTTTT,CASSPQGRTGELFF
TRBJ2-2,few,-,TRBV27,TGTGCCAGCACAACAGGGACCGGGGAGCTGTTTTTT,CASTTGTGELFF
TRBJ2-7,-,TRBD2,TRBV29-1,TGCAGCGCCCGAGGGGGACTAGCGGGAGTTAGTTCCTACGAGCAGTACTTC,CSARGGLAGVSSYEQYF
TRBJ1-1,-,-,TRBV6-8,TGTGCCAGCAGTTTCAACAGAACGAACACTGAAGCTTTCTTT,CASSFNRTNTEAFF
TRBJ2-7,once,TRBD2,TRBV4-1,TGCGCCAGCAGCCCAAAGATAGCGGGAGACTACGAGCAGTACTTC,CASSPKIAGDYEQYF
TRBJ2-3,-,TRBD2,TRBV10-1,TGCGCCAGCAGTGAGTCTACTAGCGGGAGTTCAGATACGCAGTATTTT,CASSESTSGSSDTQYF
TRBJ2-3,-,-,TRBV4-1,TGCGCCAGCAGCCAGGGCGGGACAGTTCGTGTCTTTGGGGACACAGATACGCAGTATTTT,CASSQGGTVRVFGDTDTQYF
TRBJ1-1,-,-,TRBV19,TGTGCCAGTAGTGCAGGGAAGAACACTGAAGCTTTCTTT,CASSAGKNTEAFF
TRBJ2-3,-,TRBD1,TRBV5-1,TGCGCCAGCAGCTTGGGCGGACAGGGGAGCACAGATACGCAGTATTTT,CASSLGGQGSTDTQYF
TRBJ2-7,-,TRBD2,TRBV7-9,TGTGCCAGCAGCTTAGACGGACTAGCGGGTTACGAGCAGTACTTC,CASSLDGLAGYEQYF
TRBJ2-1,-,-,TRBV5-1,TGCGCCAGCAGCTTGGAGACCCCTACTAGTTCCTACAATGAGCAGTTCTTC,CASSLETPTSSYNEQFF
TRBJ2-7,-,TRBD2,TRBV27,TGTGCCAGCAGTTTATCAAGCGGGAGGGCCATTTTTAACGAGCAGTACTTC,CASSLSSGRAIFNEQYF
TRBJ2-5,-,TRBD1,TRBV5-1,TGCGCCAGCAGCTTTTTCGGGACAGGGGAGACCCAGTACTTC,CASSFFGTGETQYF
TRBJ1-4,-,-,TRBV14,TGTGCCAGCAGCCAAGATTTTAGCAGTCGGGAAAAACTGTTTTTT,CASSQDFSSREKLFF
TRBJ2-7,-,-,TRBV11-2,TGTGCCAGCAGCCCTAATAGCGGCTACACCTACGAGCAGTACTTC,CASSPNSGYTYEQYF
TRBJ2-7,once,-,TRBV15,TGTGCCACCAGCAGAGACCCGTACTCCTACGAGCAGTACTTC,CATSRDPYSYEQYF
TRBJ1-4,-,TRBD1,TRBV10-3,TGTGCCATCAGGGGGACAGGTGATGAAAAACTGTTTTTT,CAIRGTGDEKLFF
TRBJ2-1,-,TRBD2,TRBV7-6,TGTGCCAGCAGCCTACTAGCGGGAGGCAACAATGAGCAGTTCTTC,CASSLLAGGNNEQFF
TRBJ2-7,-,TRBD1,TRBV4-1,TGCGCCAGCAGCCAGGTGACAGGGCGAAGTTACGAGCAGTACTTC,CASSQVTGRSYEQYF
TRBJ2-2,once,TRBD1,TRBV7-3,TGTGCCAGCAGCTCGAGGACAGGGGCCACCGGGGAGCTGTTTTTT,CASSSRTGATGELFF
TRBJ1-5,few,-,TRBV29-1,TGCAGCGCCCTGACAGGAAATCAGCCCCAGCATTTT,CSALTGNQPQHF
TRBJ2-7,few,TRBD1,TRBV15,TGTGCCACCAGCAGAGGGGACAGGGGTGACGAGCAGTACTTC,CATSRGDRGDEQYF
TRBJ1-1,-,-,TRBV6-5,TGTGCCAGCAAAAAATCAGGGTCTACTGAAGCTTTCTTT,CASKKSGSTEAFF
TRBJ2-7,-,-,TRBV29-1,TGCAGCGTTGAAACAGGGACCTACGAGCAGTACTTC,CSVETGTYEQYF
TRBJ1-2,-,-,TRBV27,TGTGCCAGCAGTTTAAGGGGCAGGACTGGCTACACCTTC,CASSLRGRTGYTF
TRBJ2-7,once,TRBD1,TRBV27,TGTGCCAGCAGCAGGGGACAGGGGGACTACGAGCAGTACTTC,CASSRGQGDYEQYF
TRBJ1-2,-,-,TRBV2,TGTGCCAGCAGTCAGGAACACTATGGCTACACCTTC,CASSQEHYGYTF
TRBJ2-1,-,-,TRBV25-1,TGTGCCAGCGGTGGGAAGGGGCTCTACAATGAGCAGTTCTTC,CASGGKGLYNEQFF
TRBJ2-5,-,TRBD1,TRBV29-1,TGCAGCGTTGGGACAGGGGGCGGGGAGACCCAGTACTTC,CSVGTGGGETQYF
TRBJ2-3,-,-,TRBV29-1,TGCAGCGTTGAACTCACAGGGCAAACAGGGGATACGCAGTATTTT,CSVELTGQTGDTQYF
TRBJ2-1,once,-,TRBV7-2,TGTGCCAGCAGCACTCGGACTCGAACCGATGAGCAGTTCTTC,CASSTRTRTDEQFF
TRBJ2-7,-,-,TRBV14,TGTGCCAGCAGCCAAGAGGAATACGGGGACTCCTACGAGCAGTACTTC,CASSQEEYGDSYEQYF
TRBJ1-4,-,-,TRBV19,TGTGCCAGTACCCCAGCGGGGCGTAAGGCTAATGAAAAACTGTTTTTT,CASTPAGRKANEKLFF
TRBJ2-3,-,-,TRBV5-1,TGCGCCAGCAGCTTGGAACTTCGTGGAGATACGCAGTATTTT,CASSLELRGDTQYF
TRBJ1-1,-,-,TRBV29-1,TGCAGCGTTGCCGCGGGTCAGGCCACTGAAGCTTTCTTT,CSVAAGQATEAFF
TRBJ2-2,-,TRBD2,TRBV27,TGTGCCAGCAGTTGGGCAGCGGGAAACACCGGGGAGCTGTTTTTT,CASSWAAGNTGELFF
TRBJ2-2,-,-,TRBV9,TGTGCCAGCAGCGTAGCAAGGAGCACCGGGGAGCTGTTTTTT,CASSVARSTGELFF
TRBJ2-1,-,TRBD2,TRBV7-3,TGTGCCAGCAGCTTAAGTTCTAGCGGGAGTCATTATGAGCAGTTCTTC,CASSLSSSGSHYEQFF
TRBJ2-1,-,TRBD2,TRBV7-8,TGTGCCAGCAGCCACCCCGGGACTAGCGAGTACAATGAGCAGTTCTTC,CASSHPGTSEYNEQFF
TRBJ2-6,-,-,TRBV7-9,TGTGCCAGCAGCTTAGGAACAGGGGGGGACACTGGGGCCAACGTCCTGACTTTC,CASSLGTGGDTGANVLTF
TRBJ2-2,-,-,TRBV29-1,TGCAGCGTCCGACTAGTCCCCGGGGAGCTGTTTTTT,CSVRLVPGELFF
TRBJ2-7,-,-,TRBV19,TGTGCCAGTAGTAGCACAGGGGGGGCCTACGAGCAGTACTTC,CASSSTGGAYEQYF
TRBJ1-1,few,-,TRBV6-5,TGTGCCAGCAGTTACTCAAGGGGCCCCATGAACACTGAAGCTTTCTTT,CASSYSRGPMNTEAFF
TRBJ2-1,-,-,TRBV5-1,TGCGCCAGCAGCCCCGGGACTGGTGAGCAGTGGAATGAGCAGTTCTTC,CASSPGTGEQWNEQFF
TRBJ1-2,-,-,TRBV19,TGTGCCAGTAGCAAGGGGAATCGGGACTATGGCTACACCTTC,CASSKGNRDYGYTF
TRBJ2-3,-,-,TRBV19,TGTGCCAGTAGTATAGCAAGCTACCCCACAGATACGCAGTATTTT,CASSIASYPTDTQYF
TRBJ2-1,once,-,TRBV25-1,TGTGCCAGCATCTCGGAGTACAATGAGCAGTTCTTC,CASISEYNEQFF